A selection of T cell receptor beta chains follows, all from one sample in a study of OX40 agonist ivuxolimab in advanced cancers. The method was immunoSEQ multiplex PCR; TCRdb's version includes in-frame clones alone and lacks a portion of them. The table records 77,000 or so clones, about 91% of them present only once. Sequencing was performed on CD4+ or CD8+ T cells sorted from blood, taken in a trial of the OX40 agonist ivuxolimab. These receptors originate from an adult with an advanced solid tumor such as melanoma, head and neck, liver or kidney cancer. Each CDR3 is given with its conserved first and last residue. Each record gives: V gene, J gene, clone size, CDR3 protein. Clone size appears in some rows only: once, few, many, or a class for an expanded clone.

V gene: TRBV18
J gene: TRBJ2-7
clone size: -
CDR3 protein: CASSPPEGAQNEQYF

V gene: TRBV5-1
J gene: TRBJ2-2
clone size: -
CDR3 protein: CASSPRTTNTGELFF

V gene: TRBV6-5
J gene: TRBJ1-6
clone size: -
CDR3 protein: CASSYTGNSPLHF

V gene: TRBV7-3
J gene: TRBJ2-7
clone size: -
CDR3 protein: CASSPSQGSEQYF

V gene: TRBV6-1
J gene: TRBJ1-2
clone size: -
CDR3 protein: CASRTGQGDYGYTF

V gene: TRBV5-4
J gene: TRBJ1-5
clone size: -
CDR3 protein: CASSLGGTSSNQPQHF

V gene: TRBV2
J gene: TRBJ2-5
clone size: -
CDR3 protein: CASSSGRGGETQYF

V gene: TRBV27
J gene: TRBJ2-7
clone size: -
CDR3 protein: CASSFRGSYEQYF

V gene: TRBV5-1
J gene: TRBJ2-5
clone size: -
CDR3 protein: CASSSYLTGEETQYF

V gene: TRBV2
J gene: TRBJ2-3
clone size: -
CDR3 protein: CASSRLAWDTQYF

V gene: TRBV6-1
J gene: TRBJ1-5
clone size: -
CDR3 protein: CATFRTDSNQPQHF

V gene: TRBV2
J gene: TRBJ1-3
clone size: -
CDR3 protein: CASNRDSNTIYF

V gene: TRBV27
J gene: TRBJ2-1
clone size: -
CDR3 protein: CASSFGTSTYNNEQFF

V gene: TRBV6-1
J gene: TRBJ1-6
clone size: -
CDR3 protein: CASVDRGNSPLHF

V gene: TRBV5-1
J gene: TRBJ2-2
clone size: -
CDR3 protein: CASSGTSAITGELFF

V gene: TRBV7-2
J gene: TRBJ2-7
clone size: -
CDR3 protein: CASSSSPASSLYEQYF

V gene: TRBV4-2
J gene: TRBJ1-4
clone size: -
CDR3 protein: CASSQDWTEGEKLFF

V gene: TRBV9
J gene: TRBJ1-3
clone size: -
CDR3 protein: CASSVGGGSGNTIYF

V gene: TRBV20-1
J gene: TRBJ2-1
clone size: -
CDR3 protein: CSAFDRNEQFF

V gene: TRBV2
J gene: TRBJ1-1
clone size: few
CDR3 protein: CASRTDVGNTEAFF

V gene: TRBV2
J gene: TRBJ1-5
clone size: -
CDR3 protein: CASSWTGYSNQPQHF

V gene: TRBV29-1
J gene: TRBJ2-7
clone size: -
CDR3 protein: CSVQTGLGFYEQYF

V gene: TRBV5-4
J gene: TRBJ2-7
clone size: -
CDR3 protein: CASSSEAYEQYF

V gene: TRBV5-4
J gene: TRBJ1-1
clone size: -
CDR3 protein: CASSLGTRDTEAFF

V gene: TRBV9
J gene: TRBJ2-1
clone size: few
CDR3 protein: CASSDGLSSYNEQFF

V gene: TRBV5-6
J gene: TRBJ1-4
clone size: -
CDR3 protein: CASSARRGEKLFF

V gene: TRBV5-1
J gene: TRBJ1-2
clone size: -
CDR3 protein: CASSLVEGAGGYTF

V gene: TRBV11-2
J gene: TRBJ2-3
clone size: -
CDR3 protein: CASSADLRGFDTQYF

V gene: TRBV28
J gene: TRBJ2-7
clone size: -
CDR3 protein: CASSPRQGHLKGQYF

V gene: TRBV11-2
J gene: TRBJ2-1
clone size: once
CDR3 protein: CASTRPGTSRNNEQFF

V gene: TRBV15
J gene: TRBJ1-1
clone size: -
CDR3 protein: CATSREVWGGEAFF

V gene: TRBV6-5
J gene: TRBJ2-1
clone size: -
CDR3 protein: CASSWGASAMYNEQFF

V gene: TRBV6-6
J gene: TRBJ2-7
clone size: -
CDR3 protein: CASSQGGRQTYEQYF

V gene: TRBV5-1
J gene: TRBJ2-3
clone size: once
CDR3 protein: CASSIGQGADTQYF